Included here is one TCR beta chain sequence, with context. The sample originates from a study of blood T cell repertoires in COVID-19. The overall study: The samples span acute and convalescent COVID-19 from the United States, Italy and Spain.

The CDR3 spans 15 residues. V was clipped by 3 bases and J by 6 bases; unmatched bases: 9. Germline-derived CDR1 and CDR2 are LNHDA and SQIVND (reference sequence). The authors' processing: How many nucleated cells were present was estimated from reference gene primer amplification. Only in-frame clones appear in the TCRdb table, and some are missing; sequencing was by immunoSEQ multiplex PCR. Clone size and V and J calls were adopted from that table, with D and trimming inferred from the DNA. This sample yields 97,000 or so clones, of which 60% to 80% are seen a single time; over 7.5% belongs to the top ten.

The chain is built from TRBV19 and TRBJ2-5; 8 bases align to TRBD2. The clonotype comes from a man in his 60s with active or convalescent COVID-19. The sample comprised peripheral blood. The CDR3 nucleotides read TGTGCCAGTAGTATTAACACTAGCGGACAAAAGACCCAGTACTTC. Translation: CASSINTSGQKTQYF.